Listed here are 24 T cell receptor beta chains from one sample, sequenced in a study of identifying expanded T cells in peripheral blood. Some clones are missing from TCRdb's copy, which holds only in-frame ones; the method was immunoSEQ multiplex PCR. The sample contains 50,000 to 65,000 clones, roughly nine tenths of which appear only once. The sample consisted of blood. The receptors originated from a person aged 18 to 75 in good health.

The chain joins TRBV6-6 to TRBJ2-7, with unresolved D. This CDR3 has 14 amino acids. Germline CDR1 and CDR2: MNHNY and SVGAGI (reference sequence). Trimming pared 2 bases from V and 2 bases from J, leaving 10 bases between. The CDR3 loop reads CASSYVSPPYEQYF. The CDR3 DNA reads as TGTGCCAGCAGTTACGTGTCCCCCCCCTACGAGCAGTACTTC.

V usage is TRBV11-3 and J usage is TRBJ2-2, with D tentatively TRBD1 (5 bases). CDR1 and CDR2 (germline): SGHNT, YENEEA. V was shortened by 4 bases and J by 5 bases, with 14 bases between the two germline ends. The CDR3 covers 15 residues. In DNA, the CDR3 is TGTGCCAGCAGCTCACAAGGGCCAGGGACCGGGGAGCTGTTTTTT. Amino acid sequence: CASSSQGPGTGELFF.

In its sample, this clone was seen a few times. The genes are TRBV11-2 and TRBJ1-1, with D unclear. The CDR3 spans 13 residues. Germline CDR1 is SGHAT and CDR2 is FQNNGV. Trimming left V 5 bases short and J 3 bases short, with 10 bases between. The CDR3: CASSVEYYTEAFF. For the CDR3, the DNA is TGTGCCAGCAGCGTGGAGTACTACACTGAAGCTTTCTTT.

The genes are TRBV2 and TRBJ1-5; D possibly corresponds to TRBD1 (5 bases). CDR3 length: 16 residues. Germline V gene sequence: CDR1 SNHLY, CDR2 FYNNEI. The V and J ends lost 1 base and 3 bases respectively, with 13 bases between them. The CDR3: CASSEDRMGSNQPQHF. DNA of the CDR3: TGTGCCAGCAGTGAAGACAGGATGGGTTCCAATCAGCCCCAGCATTTT.

The chain has TRBV9 and TRBJ2-5, with D tentatively TRBD1 or TRBD2 (6 bases each). Per germline, CDR1 SGDLS and CDR2 YYNGEE. The CDR3 totals 15 residues. Trimming took off 3 bases at V and 5 bases at J, with 17 bases between the two ends. The CDR3 region has the DNA TGTGCCAGCAGCGCCGCGAGGGGGGACCGGGAGACCCAGTACTTC. It is translated as CASSAARGDRETQYF.

This rearrangement joins TRBV7-9 to TRBJ2-7; D unresolved. Germline V gives CDR1 SEHNR, CDR2 FQNEAQ (reference sequence). This CDR3 spans 12 amino acids. V lost 4 bases to trimming and J lost 5 bases, with 9 bases between them. The CDR3 nucleotides are TGTGCCAGCAGCTCCGCATCGGACGAGCAGTACTTC. It translates to CASSSASDEQYF.

The chain employs TRBV6-4 and TRBJ2-2; D possibly corresponds to TRBD2 (5 bases). Germline assignment: CDR1 MRHNA and CDR2 SNTAGT. There are 13 residues in the CDR3. Trimming removed 6 bases from V and 6 bases from J, with 11 bases in between. The chain's CDR3 is CASSTEEAGELFF. The CDR3, as DNA: TGTGCCAGCAGCACTGAGGAGGCCGGGGAGCTGTTTTTT.

This clone was seen more than once but under ten times. The chain uses TRBV28 and TRBJ1-3; D unclear. CDR3 length equals 13 residues. V shed 5 bases and J shed 0 bases, with 5 bases lying between them. CDR1 is MDHEN and CDR2 is SYDVKM in the germline V gene. The CDR3 bases are TGTGCCAGCAGTCGGGGCTCTGGAAACACCATATATTTT. As protein: CASSRGSGNTIYF.

The chain links TRBV19 to TRBJ1-1; 10 bases line up with TRBD1. The CDR3 covers 13 residues. The trim removed 9 bases at V and 6 bases at J, leaving 7 bases unmatched. From germline, CDR1 is LNHDA and CDR2 SQIVND (reference sequence). The CDR3 is CASGQGVLAEAFF. CDR3 nucleotides: TGTGCCAGCGGACAGGGGGTCTTGGCTGAAGCTTTCTTT.

J is TRBJ2-7 and V is TRBV19; D gene uncertain. The CDR3 is 15 residues long. V dropped 3 bases and J dropped 0 bases, with 12 bases sitting between them. Germline loops: CDR1 LNHDA, CDR2 SQIVND (reference sequence). CDR3 nucleotides: TGTGCCAGTAGTATTGGCCCTCTGAGCTCCTACGAGCAGTACTTC. Protein sequence: CASSIGPLSSYEQYF.

This chain joins TRBV4-3 and TRBJ2-2; TRBD2 matches at 7 bases. The CDR3 has 16 amino acids. Unmatched junction bases numbered 9, after V lost 0 bases and J lost 8 bases. Germline assignment: CDR1 LGHNA and CDR2 YSLEER. In DNA form, the CDR3 reads TGCGCCAGCAGCCAAGATTCGGCGGGGGAGTTTGGGGAGCTGTTTTTT. This encodes CASSQDSAGEFGELFF.

V usage is TRBV18 and J usage is TRBJ2-5; D remains ambiguous. The CDR3 length is 13 residues. Germline V gives CDR1 KGHSH, CDR2 LQKENI. Trimming cost V 4 bases and J 1 base, with 7 bases left between them. CDR3 region: CASSQGSQETQYF. CDR3 DNA: TGTGCCAGCTCACAAGGCAGCCAAGAGACCCAGTACTTC.

The rearrangement joins TRBV21-1 to TRBJ2-2. TRBV21-1 is a pseudogene segment. This CDR3 region has 17 residues. The CDR3 coding sequence is TGTGCCAGCAGCAAAAAGGAGGGGACACGATCCACCGGGGAGCTGTTTTTT. This sequence encodes CASSKKEGTRSTGELFF.

This clone was seen only once. This rearrangement joins TRBV6-6 to TRBJ2-5; D is possibly TRBD2 (5 bases). V shed 0 bases and J shed 0 bases, with 11 bases lying between them. Germline V gives CDR1 MNHNY, CDR2 SVGAGI (reference sequence). This CDR3 has 16 residues. The DNA of the CDR3 is TGTGCCAGCAGTTACTCATCGGGCGGGTACCAAGAGACCCAGTACTTC. Its translation: CASSYSSGGYQETQYF.

This rearrangement joins TRBV29-1 to TRBJ1-1; a weak D match, TRBD1 (5 bases). The germline V gene encodes CDR1 SQVTM and CDR2 ANQGSEA. This CDR3 has 15 amino acids. V was clipped by 3 bases and J by 4 bases, with 18 bases between them. CDR3 protein: CSVERRGREGTEAFF. As DNA, the CDR3 is TGCAGCGTTGAGAGGAGGGGCAGGGAGGGCACTGAAGCTTTCTTT.

The chain couples TRBV5-6 to TRBJ1-2, with D perhaps matching TRBD1 (5 bases). The CDR3 extends over 15 amino acids. Per germline, CDR1 SGHDT and CDR2 YYEEEE. V was trimmed by 0 bases and J by 2 bases, leaving 11 bases between them. The CDR3 nucleotides are TGTGCCAGCAGCTTGGATAGGGGAACGAACTATGGCTACACCTTC. Amino acids: CASSLDRGTNYGYTF. Combining the CDR3 with reference TRBV5-6 and TRBJ1-2 gives the whole variable domain DAGVTQSPTHLIKTRGQQVTLRCSPKSGHDTVSWYQQALGQGPQFIFQYYEEEERQRGNFPDRFSGHQFPNYSSELNVNALLLGDSALYLCASSLDRGTNYGYTFGSGTRLTVV.

The chain links TRBV18 to TRBJ2-4, with 10 positions matching TRBD2. The V segment lost 3 bases and the J segment 1 base; nucleotides outside the gene matches: 0. Germline assignment: CDR1 KGHSH and CDR2 LQKENI. This CDR3 comprises 15 residues. DNA for the CDR3: TGTGCCAGCTCACCGACTAGCGGGGCCAAAAACATTCAGTACTTC. As protein: CASSPTSGAKNIQYF.

The CDR3 is CASSVDGENYNEQFF. The CDR3 DNA reads as TGTGCCAGCAGCGTAGATGGCGAGAACTACAATGAGCAGTTCTTC. The J gene is TRBJ2-1, the V gene TRBV9; D is undetermined. Germline V lookup: CDR1 SGDLS, CDR2 YYNGEE. The length of the CDR3 is 15 residues. V lost 0 bases and J 3 bases, leaving 10 bases between the germline ends.

The V gene is TRBV7-9, the J gene TRBJ1-5; D ambiguous. Per the germline V gene, CDR1 is SEHNR and CDR2 is FQNEAQ (reference sequence). V shed 2 bases and J shed 5 bases, with 13 bases lying between them. This CDR3 is 15 amino acids long. The CDR3 loop is CASSLPGISHQPQHF. The DNA of the CDR3 is TGTGCCAGCAGCTTACCTGGGATTTCTCATCAGCCCCAGCATTTT.

This chain uses TRBV6-4 with TRBJ2-7, with TRBD1 as a possible D gene (7 bases). This CDR3 has 15 amino acids. Trimming removed 5 bases from V and 2 bases from J, with 16 bases in between. Germline CDR1 and CDR2: MRHNA and SNTAGT. The DNA of the CDR3 is TGTGCCAGCAGTCTTAGACAGGGAGGACCCTACGAGCAGTACTTC. It translates to CASSLRQGGPYEQYF.

The chain employs TRBV4-3 and TRBJ2-5, with D unclear. The ends were cut back, 0 bases at V and 5 bases at J, with 10 bases in the middle. This CDR3 comprises 14 residues. In germline, CDR1 is LGHNA, CDR2 YSLEER. This CDR3 reads CASSQDGDWETQYF. The DNA for the CDR3 is TGCGCCAGCAGCCAAGATGGGGATTGGGAGACCCAGTACTTC.

The J gene is TRBJ2-7, the V gene TRBV7-9; D ambiguous. The CDR3 has 14 amino acids. V was shortened by 0 bases and J by 3 bases, with 9 bases between the two germline ends. CDR1 is SEHNR, CDR2 FQNEAQ, per germline (reference sequence). The CDR3 DNA reads TGTGCCAGCAGCTTAGCGGTCCAGGACTACGAGCAGTACTTC. As protein: CASSLAVQDYEQYF.

The V call is TRBV7-2, the J call TRBJ2-3; possibly TRBD1 for D (5 bases). V dropped 7 bases and J dropped 7 bases, with 18 bases sitting between them. The CDR3 length is 14 residues. Germline CDR1 SGHTA, CDR2 FQGNSA. CDR3: CASTLGPVVYTQYF. The CDR3 DNA sequence: TGTGCCAGCACCTTGGGGCCAGTAGTGTATACGCAGTATTTT.

This chain joins TRBV7-3 and TRBJ2-5; TRBD1 or TRBD2 may be the D gene (6 bases each). V was clipped by 2 bases and J by 3 bases, with 16 bases between them. The CDR3 runs 16 residues. Germline lookup yields CDR1 SGHTA and CDR2 FQGTGA. The CDR3 is CASSLGGGTPKETQYF. The CDR3, as DNA: TGTGCCAGCAGCTTAGGAGGGGGGACCCCGAAAGAGACCCAGTACTTC.